The source of this T cell receptor (beta chain) is a study of graft-versus-host responses after intestinal transplantation. General study findings and limits: Early declines in HvG clones that occurred post-transplant were associated with peak circulating GvH clone levels.

Germline V lookup: CDR1 SGHVS, CDR2 FNYEAQ. J lost 4 bases, V lost 5 bases, and 9 bases had no gene match. The CDR3 totals 15 residues. Profiled with immunoSEQ multiplex PCR; TCRdb holds only in-frame clones, not every one. The table records around 97,000 clones, roughly 93% of them present only once. A remark on this clone: Its specificity is not known.

This rearrangement joins TRBV7-6 to TRBJ2-5; 8 bases agree with TRBD1. This material consisted of unstimulated CD8+ T cells sorted from spleen or lymph node cells, taken before intestinal transplant. This TCR derives from a human donor who received an intestinal transplant. The CDR3 is CASSGRQGSRETQYF. The DNA of the CDR3 is TGTGCCAGCAGCGGGCGACAGGGGAGTCGAGAGACCCAGTACTTC.